What follows are 25 T cell receptor beta chains derived from one specimen sequenced in a study of memory B cells and T cells in multiple sclerosis. The data were produced by immunoSEQ multiplex PCR, yet TCRdb's version contains in-frame clones alone and is incomplete. The table records 12,000 to 15,000 clones, approximately 70% of them present only once. Material: memory (CD45RO+) CD4+ T cells from blood. The receptors originated from a human donor with multiple sclerosis.

This chain joins TRBV12-5 and TRBJ2-3; D uncertain. Germline loops: CDR1 LGHNT, CDR2 FRNRAP. This CDR3 contains 15 residues. V lost 2 bases and J lost 1, with 10 bases in between. The CDR3 region is CASGLSSTGTDTQYF. Here the CDR3 DNA reads TGTGCTAGTGGTTTGTCCTCCACGGGCACAGATACGCAGTATTTT.

The V and J genes are TRBV2 and TRBJ2-2; 8 nucleotides align to TRBD1. CDR1 and CDR2 (germline): SNHLY, FYNNEI. The CDR3 is made up of 14 amino acids. Trimming cost V 5 bases and J 7 bases; bases outside gene matches: 6. CDR3 sequence: CASSTYRGNGELFF. CDR3 in DNA: TGTGCCAGCAGTACATACAGGGGGAACGGGGAGCTGTTTTTT. Drawing the rest from reference TRBV2 and TRBJ2-2, the complete variable domain is EPEVTQTPSHQVTQMGQEVILRCVPISNHLYFYWYRQILGQKVEFLVSFYNNEISEKSEIFDDQFSVERPDGSNFTLKIRSTKLEDSAMYFCASSTYRGNGELFFGEGSRLTVL.

The gene calls are TRBV9 and TRBJ1-6; TRBD1 aligns across 7 bases. V was clipped by 0 bases and J by 7 bases; unmatched bases: 4. The CDR3 runs to 15 residues. Per the germline V gene, CDR1 is SGDLS and CDR2 is YYNGEE. The CDR3 coding sequence is TGTGCCAGCAGCGTAGTTTCAGGGGGGAATTCACCCCTCCACTTT. Translated: CASSVVSGGNSPLHF.

The chain uses TRBV5-1 and TRBJ2-3; 10 bases are a match to TRBD2. Germline V lookup: CDR1 SGHRS, CDR2 YFSETQ. With 6 bases clipped from V and 4 bases from J, the junction kept 20 bases outside the gene matches. This CDR3 contains 19 residues. The CDR3 protein is CASTPSRRTSGITSDTQYF. CDR3 DNA sequence: TGCGCCAGCACCCCATCTCGGAGGACTAGCGGAATTACCTCAGATACGCAGTATTTT.

The genes are TRBV12-5 and TRBJ2-1; the D gene is possibly TRBD2 (5 bases). V was trimmed by 3 bases and J by 4 bases, leaving 13 bases between them. This CDR3 contains 15 residues. In germline, CDR1 is LGHNT, CDR2 FRNRAP. The CDR3 DNA is TGTGCTAGTGGTTTTAGTACGGGAAAGTACAATGAGCAGTTCTTC. Translating it yields CASGFSTGKYNEQFF.

By share, this clone counts as medium-sized. This rearrangement joins TRBV6-1 to TRBJ1-1, with D hard to call. The V gene lost 3 bases and the J gene lost 6 bases, with 11 bases spanning the gap. This CDR3 contains 13 residues. Germline V gene sequence: CDR1 MNHNS, CDR2 SASEGT. CDR3 DNA: TGTGCCAGCAGTGATCTTAGCCCTTCTGAAGCTTTCTTT. This codes for CASSDLSPSEAFF.

The gene calls are TRBV6-5 and TRBJ2-1; TRBD1 matches at 7 bases. The V gene's germline CDR1 is MNHEY and CDR2 SVGAGI. The V segment lost 5 bases and the J segment 4 bases; nucleotides outside the gene matches: 5. The CDR3 loop spans 14 amino acids. CDR3 amino acids: CASSQGTDYNEQFF. The CDR3 nucleotides read TGTGCCAGCAGTCAAGGGACAGATTACAATGAGCAGTTCTTC.

The rearrangement joins TRBV7-8 to TRBJ1-1; D is undetermined. Trimming took off 0 bases at V and 3 bases at J, with 5 bases between the two ends. CDR1 is SGHVS and CDR2 is FQNEAQ in the germline V gene. The CDR3 runs to 13 residues. CDR3 nucleotides: TGTGCCAGCAGCTTAGCAGAGGACACTGAAGCTTTCTTT. Amino acids: CASSLAEDTEAFF.

The V call is TRBV29-1, the J call TRBJ1-1; D is undetermined. Germline CDR1 is SQVTM and CDR2 is ANQGSEA. Trimming left V 4 bases short and J 5 bases short, with 11 bases between. This CDR3 contains 12 residues. The CDR3 sequence: CSVAPSGTEAFF. CDR3 in DNA: TGCAGCGTTGCCCCGAGCGGAACTGAAGCTTTCTTT.

This chain joins TRBV4-1 and TRBJ2-3, with 7 bases matching TRBD2. V was pared by 2 bases and J by 5 bases, with 13 bases of the junction left unmatched. This CDR3 has 17 residues. From germline, CDR1 is MGHRA and CDR2 YSYEKL. The CDR3 here is CASSQILRTRIEDTQYF. The CDR3 DNA reads TGCGCCAGCAGCCAAATACTTCGGACTAGGATCGAAGATACGCAGTATTTT.

The V call is TRBV28, the J call TRBJ2-2; tentatively, D is TRBD2 (5 bases). This CDR3 has 15 amino acids. Germline-derived CDR1 and CDR2 are MDHEN and SYDVKM. V gave up 3 bases and J gave up 3 bases, with 11 bases separating them. For the CDR3, the DNA is TGTGCCAGCAGTTTTTCCGGGAAATACACCGGGGAGCTGTTTTTT. Protein sequence: CASSFSGKYTGELFF.

The chain has TRBV5-6 and TRBJ1-1; no definite D call. CDR1 is SGHDT, CDR2 YYEEEE, per germline. CDR3 length: 14 residues. With 2 bases removed from V and 1 base from J, the gap between germline ends came to 9 bases. CDR3: CASSFMGRNTEAFF. The CDR3 DNA reads TGTGCCAGCAGCTTCATGGGGAGGAACACTGAAGCTTTCTTT.

This clone counts as medium-sized. This chain uses TRBV5-6 with TRBJ2-7; 7 nucleotides line up with TRBD2. Unmatched junction bases numbered 6, after V lost 2 bases and J lost 4 bases. The CDR3 length is 14 residues. CDR1 and CDR2 (germline): SGHDT, YYEEEE. CDR3 residues: CASSFRTRGYEQYF. The CDR3 DNA reads TGTGCCAGCAGCTTTAGGACTAGGGGATACGAGCAGTACTTC.

The rearrangement uses TRBV5-1 and TRBJ1-4; D perhaps matches TRBD1 (6 bases). Germline V gene lookup returns CDR1 SGHRS and CDR2 YFSETQ. Between the trimmed V and J ends, which lost 4 bases and 5 bases, there was a span of 12 bases. There are 14 residues in the CDR3. The CDR3 protein is CASSNRARNEKLFF. CDR3 nucleotides: TGCGCCAGCAGCAACAGGGCGCGAAATGAAAAACTGTTTTTT. Full variable domain (remainder filled in from reference TRBV5-1 and TRBJ1-4): KAGVTQTPRYLIKTRGQQVTLSCSPISGHRSVSWYQQTPGQGLQFLFEYFSETQRNKGNFPGRFSGRQFSNSRSEMNVSTLELGDSALYLCASSNRARNEKLFFGSGTQLSVL.

DNA of the CDR3: TGCGCCAGCAGCTTGGCCGGCTTCTCGGCAGGGCAAGAGACCCAGTACTTC. This gives the protein CASSLAGFSAGQETQYF. The chain carries TRBV5-1 and TRBJ2-5, with D perhaps matching TRBD1 (5 bases). The CDR3 has 17 amino acids. V lost 0 bases, J lost 2 bases, and 17 bases lay in between. The germline V gene encodes CDR1 SGHRS and CDR2 YFSETQ.

V and J are TRBV28 and TRBJ2-1, with 13 bases identical to TRBD2. CDR1 MDHEN and CDR2 SYDVKM come from the germline V gene. The CDR3 has 16 residues. V lost 5 bases, J lost 6 bases, and 7 bases stayed unmatched. CDR3 bases: TGTGCCAGCAGTCGAAGAACTAGCGGGGGGGGCAATGAGCAGTTCTTC. It specifies CASSRRTSGGGNEQFF.

The rearrangement joins TRBV5-1 to TRBJ2-7; 12 bases match TRBD2. Per germline, CDR1 SGHRS and CDR2 YFSETQ. V dropped 2 bases and J dropped 2; count of bases not matched to a gene: 2. The CDR3 runs to 15 residues. This CDR3 is CASSFGLAGTYEQYF. DNA for the CDR3: TGCGCCAGCAGCTTCGGACTAGCGGGAACCTACGAGCAGTACTTC.

This clone was recorded once. The rearrangement uses TRBV6-1 and TRBJ2-7, with 9 nucleotides matching TRBD1. With 4 bases clipped from V and 3 bases from J, the junction kept 4 bases outside the gene matches. CDR1 is MNHNS and CDR2 is SASEGT in the germline V gene. The CDR3 loop spans 14 amino acids. The CDR3 loop reads CASSVGTGNYEQYF. The CDR3 bases are TGTGCCAGCAGTGTGGGGACAGGGAACTACGAGCAGTACTTC.

The V gene is TRBV7-9, the J gene TRBJ2-3, with 14 bases aligning to TRBD2. This CDR3 has 15 residues. Trimming cost V 5 bases and J 5 bases; bases outside gene matches: 3. Germline CDR1 SEHNR, CDR2 FQNEAQ (reference sequence). The CDR3 nucleotides are TGTGCCAGCAGCGTCGGGACTAGCGGGGGAGATACGCAGTATTTT. Translating it yields CASSVGTSGGDTQYF.

This chain links TRBV25-1 with TRBJ1-1; tentative D call: TRBD1 (5 bases). This CDR3 is built from 14 residues. Germline CDR1 reads MGHDK; CDR2 reads SYGVNS. Trimming left V 4 bases short and J 6 bases short, with 15 bases between. In DNA form, the CDR3 reads TGTGCCAGCAGTGTTAAGGGGCGGGGGGCTGAAGCTTTCTTT. It encodes CASSVKGRGAEAFF.

This rearrangement joins TRBV5-1 to TRBJ2-1; 8 bases match TRBD2. Germline-derived CDR1 and CDR2 are SGHRS and YFSETQ. With 3 bases clipped from V and 5 bases from J, the junction kept 7 bases outside the gene matches. The CDR3 totals 15 residues. CDR3 in DNA: TGCGCCAGCAGCTACGACGGGGGGGAGAACAATGAGCAGTTCTTC. As protein: CASSYDGGENNEQFF. Drawing the rest from reference TRBV5-1 and TRBJ2-1, the complete variable domain is KAGVTQTPRYLIKTRGQQVTLSCSPISGHRSVSWYQQTPGQGLQFLFEYFSETQRNKGNFPGRFSGRQFSNSRSEMNVSTLELGDSALYLCASSYDGGENNEQFFGPGTRLTVL.

J is TRBJ1-1 and V is TRBV5-1; D ambiguous. With 6 bases removed from V and 0 bases from J, the gap between germline ends came to 12 bases. The germline V gene encodes CDR1 SGHRS and CDR2 YFSETQ. The CDR3 has 14 residues. The CDR3 spells CASTPGYMNTEAFF. DNA for the CDR3: TGCGCCAGCACTCCGGGTTATATGAACACTGAAGCTTTCTTT.

This clone was recorded a few times. The V and J genes are TRBV4-1 and TRBJ2-1, with D possibly TRBD2 on 5 matching bases. Trimming left V 5 bases short and J 9 bases short, with 11 bases between. Germline assignment: CDR1 MGHRA and CDR2 YSYEKL. The CDR3 covers 12 residues. In DNA, the CDR3 is TGCGCCAGCAGCGGAGGCTGGGGTGAGCAGTTCTTC. Residues: CASSGGWGEQFF.

The J gene is TRBJ2-6, the V gene TRBV7-9; D is perhaps TRBD2 (6 bases). V lost 1 base and J lost 3, with 7 bases in between. From germline, CDR1 is SEHNR and CDR2 FQNEAQ (reference sequence). The CDR3 contains 15 residues. The CDR3 reads CASSLGGGGANVLTF. The CDR3 coding sequence is TGTGCCAGCAGCTTAGGGGGAGGTGGGGCCAACGTCCTGACTTTC.

A few counts support this clone. The chain links TRBV7-6 to TRBJ2-2, with a possible D match to TRBD2 (6 bases). The CDR3 contains 12 residues. Germline CDR1 is SGHVS and CDR2 is FNYEAQ. Trimming left V 3 bases short and J 7 bases short, with 6 bases between. CDR3 DNA: TGTGCCAGCAGCTTCGGGGGCGGGGAGCTGTTTTTT. Translating it yields CASSFGGGELFF.